The clone carrying this T cell receptor beta chain was seen a few times. Its antigen is not identified. PCR amplification relied on 60 Vbeta primers (plus 13 Jbeta primers). Clones were sequenced by immunoSEQ multiplex PCR, and TCRdb holds only the in-frame ones, with some missing. The sample contains approximately 110,000 clones, 15% of which appear only once. The V end was cut by 1 base, the J end by 3 bases, with 10 bases between. The length of the CDR3 is 15 residues. CDR1 SGHRS and CDR2 YFSETQ come from the germline V gene. This record comes from a study of cytomegalovirus exposure and HLA in healthy donors. Study-wide results and limits: Differences between HLA loci emerged in a later analysis of TCR association rates, with DRB1 most and HLA-C fewest. Reports credit the classifier with highly specific, highly sensitive diagnosis of cytomegalovirus status.

Donors were nominally healthy when sampled, though unrecorded immune exposures were likely. This receptor was identified in a female donor in good health and CMV-seronegative. This sequence joins TRBV5-1 and TRBJ1-4, with no clear D. Sequencing used PBMCs. The CDR3 nucleotides are TGCGCCAGCAGCTTGCTGGGAGCTTCTAATGAAAAACTGTTTTTT. This codes for CASSLLGASNEKLFF. Complete variable domain (other parts from reference TRBV5-1 and TRBJ1-4): KAGVTQTPRYLIKTRGQQVTLSCSPISGHRSVSWYQQTPGQGLQFLFEYFSETQRNKGNFPGRFSGRQFSNSRSEMNVSTLELGDSALYLCASSLLGASNEKLFFGSGTQLSVL.